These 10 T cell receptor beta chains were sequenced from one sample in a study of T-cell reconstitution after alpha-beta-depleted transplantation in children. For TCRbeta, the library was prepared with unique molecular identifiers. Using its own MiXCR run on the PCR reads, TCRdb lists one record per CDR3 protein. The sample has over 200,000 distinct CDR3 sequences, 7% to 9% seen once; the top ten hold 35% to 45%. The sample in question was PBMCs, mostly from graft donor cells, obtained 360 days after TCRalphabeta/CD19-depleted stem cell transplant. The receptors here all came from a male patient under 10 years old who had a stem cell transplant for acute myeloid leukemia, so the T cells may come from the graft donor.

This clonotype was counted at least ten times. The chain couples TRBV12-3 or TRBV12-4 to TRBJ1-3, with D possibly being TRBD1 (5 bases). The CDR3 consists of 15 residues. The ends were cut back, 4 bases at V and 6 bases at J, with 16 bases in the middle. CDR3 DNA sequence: TGTGCCAGCAGTTCCGGGAGCCAGGGTCCAAACACCATATATTTT. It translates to CASSSGSQGPNTIYF.

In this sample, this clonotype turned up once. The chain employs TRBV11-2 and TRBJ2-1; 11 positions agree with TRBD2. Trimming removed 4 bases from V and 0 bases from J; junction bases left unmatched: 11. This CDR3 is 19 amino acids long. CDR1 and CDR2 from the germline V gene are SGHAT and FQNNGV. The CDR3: CASSSELAGVVISYNEQFF. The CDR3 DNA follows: TGTGCCAGCAGCTCGGAACTAGCGGGAGTGGTTATCTCCTACAATGAGCAGTTCTTC.

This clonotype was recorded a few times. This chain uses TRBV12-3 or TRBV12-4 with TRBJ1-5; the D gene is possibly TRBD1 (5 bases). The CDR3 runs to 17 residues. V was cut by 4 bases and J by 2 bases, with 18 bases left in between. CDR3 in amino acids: CASSSTSGTHRNQPQHF. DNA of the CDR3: TGTGCCAGCAGTTCGACCTCCGGGACCCACCGCAATCAGCCCCAGCATTTT.

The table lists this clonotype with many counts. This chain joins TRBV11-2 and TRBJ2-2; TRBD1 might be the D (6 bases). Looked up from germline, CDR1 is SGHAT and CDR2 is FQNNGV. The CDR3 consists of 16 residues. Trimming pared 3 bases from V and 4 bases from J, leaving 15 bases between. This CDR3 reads CASSFLRGSGTGELFF. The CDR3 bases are TGTGCCAGCAGCTTCCTCAGGGGAAGTGGCACCGGGGAGCTGTTTTTT. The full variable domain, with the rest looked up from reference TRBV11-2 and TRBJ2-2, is EAGVAQSPRYKIIEKRQSVAFWCNPISGHATLYWYQQILGQGPKLLIQFQNNGVVDDSQLPKDRFSAERLKGVDSTLKIQPAKLEDSAVYLCASSFLRGSGTGELFFGEGSRLTVL.

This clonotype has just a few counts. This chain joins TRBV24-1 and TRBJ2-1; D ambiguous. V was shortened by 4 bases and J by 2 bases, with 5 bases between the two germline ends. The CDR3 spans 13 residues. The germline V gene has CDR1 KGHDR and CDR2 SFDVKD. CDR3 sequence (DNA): TGTGCCACCAGTGACGGCCCCTACAATGAGCAGTTCTTC. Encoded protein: CATSDGPYNEQFF.

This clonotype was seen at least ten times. CDR3 sequence: CASSQVGRNTGELFF. The DNA of the CDR3 is TGCGCCAGCAGCCAAGTTGGGCGGAACACCGGGGAGCTGTTTTTT. This rearrangement joins TRBV4-3 to TRBJ2-2; D ambiguous. This CDR3 has 15 residues. Germline-derived CDR1 and CDR2 are LGHNA and YSLEER. V was trimmed by 1 base and J by 1 base, leaving 7 bases between them.

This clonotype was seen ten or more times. This CDR3 is CASSPSRLAGGHEQFF. In DNA form, the CDR3 reads TGCGCCAGCAGCCCGTCGAGGCTAGCGGGGGGGCATGAGCAGTTCTTC. The chain uses TRBV5-1 and TRBJ2-1, with 12 bases aligning to TRBD2. Germline V CDR1 and CDR2: SGHRS, YFSETQ. The CDR3 contains 16 residues. Trimming removed 4 bases from V and 8 bases from J; junction bases left unmatched: 10.

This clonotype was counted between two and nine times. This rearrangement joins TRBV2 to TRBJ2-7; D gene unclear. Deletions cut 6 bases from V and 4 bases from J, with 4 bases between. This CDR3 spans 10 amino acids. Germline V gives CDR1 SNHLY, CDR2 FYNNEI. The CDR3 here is CASSLYEQYV. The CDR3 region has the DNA TGTGCCAGCAGCCTATACGAGCAGTACGTC.

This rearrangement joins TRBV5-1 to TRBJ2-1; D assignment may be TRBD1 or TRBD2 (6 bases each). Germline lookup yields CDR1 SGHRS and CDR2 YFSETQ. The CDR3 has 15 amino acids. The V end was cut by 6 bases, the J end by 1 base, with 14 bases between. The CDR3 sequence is CASNDGGGSYNEQFF. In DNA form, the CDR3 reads TGCGCCAGCAACGACGGAGGGGGTTCCTACAATGAGCAGTTCTTC.

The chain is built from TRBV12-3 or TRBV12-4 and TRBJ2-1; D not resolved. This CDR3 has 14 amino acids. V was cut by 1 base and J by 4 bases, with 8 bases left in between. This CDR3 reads CASSLGYGYNEQFF. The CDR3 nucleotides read TGTGCCAGCAGTTTAGGGTATGGTTACAATGAGCAGTTCTTC.